Following are 25 T cell receptor beta chains from one sample sequenced in a study of cytomegalovirus exposure and HLA in healthy donors. This PCR relied on a set of 60 Vbeta primers and 13 Jbeta primers. Libraries were prepared by immunoSEQ multiplex PCR; TCRdb keeps only in-frame clonotypes and omits some of them. The sample has 95,000 to 150,000 clones, over 75% seen once. The sequenced material came from PBMCs. These receptors came from a woman in her thirties or forties in good health and CMV-seropositive.

The chain uses TRBV28 and TRBJ1-1; perhaps TRBD1 as D (5 bases). CDR1 MDHEN and CDR2 SYDVKM come from the germline V gene. CDR3 length: 14 amino acids. V was shortened by 1 base and J by 6 bases, with 12 bases between the two germline ends. CDR3: CASSLSGESPEAFF. CDR3 DNA sequence: TGTGCCAGCAGTTTATCGGGGGAATCCCCTGAAGCTTTCTTT.

The rearrangement joins TRBV6-5 to TRBJ2-5, with TRBD2 identical over 7 bases. The length of the CDR3 is 16 residues. Trimming cost V 0 bases and J 3 bases; bases outside gene matches: 7. The V gene's germline CDR1 is MNHEY and CDR2 SVGAGI. The CDR3 nucleotides read TGTGCCAGCAGTTACTCGTGGGGGGGGACGGAAGAGACCCAGTACTTC. Translating it yields CASSYSWGGTEETQYF.

This clone was detected only once. The J gene is TRBJ1-6, the V gene TRBV2; 8 nucleotides line up with TRBD1. From germline, CDR1 is SNHLY and CDR2 FYNNEI. The CDR3 runs 15 residues. Trimming at V came to 10 bases and at J to 5 bases, leaving 10 bases not matched to a gene. CDR3 amino acids: CATLPGGKDNSPLHF. The CDR3 nucleotides read TGTGCCACCCTGCCAGGGGGCAAGGATAATTCACCCCTCCACTTT.

This chain joins TRBV5-1 and TRBJ2-2; the D gene is possibly TRBD2 (5 bases). V dropped 1 base and J dropped 4 bases, with 8 bases sitting between them. The CDR3 is made up of 14 amino acids. Per the germline V gene, CDR1 is SGHRS and CDR2 is YFSETQ. CDR3 coding DNA: TGCGCCAGCAGCTTGATTGGACTCACCGGGGAGCTGTTTTTT. Translated, it gives CASSLIGLTGELFF.

The rearrangement joins TRBV2 to TRBJ1-5, with D tentatively TRBD1 (6 bases). The CDR3 consists of 16 residues. Between the trimmed V and J ends, which lost 8 bases and 1 base, there was a span of 18 bases. Per the germline V gene, CDR1 is SNHLY and CDR2 is FYNNEI. The CDR3 DNA reads as TGTGCCAGCGGGAAAACGGGACAACACAGCAATCAGCCCCAGCATTTT. Translating it yields CASGKTGQHSNQPQHF.

This clone occurred a few times. The CDR3, as DNA: TGTGCCAGCAGCTTGTCAAGGGGCAGGAACACTGAAGCTTTCTTT. Protein: CASSLSRGRNTEAFF. The rearrangement links TRBV5-6 to TRBJ1-1, with D possibly TRBD1 on 5 matching bases. Trimming pared 1 base from V and 1 base from J, leaving 11 bases between. This CDR3 contains 15 residues. In germline, CDR1 is SGHDT, CDR2 YYEEEE.

This clone occurred once. The chain combines TRBV6-5 with TRBJ2-1; D may be TRBD2 (5 bases). Germline V CDR1 and CDR2: MNHEY, SVGAGI. CDR3 length: 15 amino acids. V was clipped by 2 bases and J by 5 bases, with 13 bases between them. This CDR3 is CASSYLAGLNNEQFF. CDR3 bases: TGTGCCAGCAGTTACCTGGCGGGCCTAAACAATGAGCAGTTCTTC.

The V gene is TRBV10-3, the J gene TRBJ1-2; D gene unclear. CDR1 and CDR2 from the germline V gene are ENHRY and SYGVKD. Trimming took 4 bases from V and 4 from J, leaving 22 bases between them. The CDR3 covers 17 residues. DNA for the CDR3: TGTGCCATCAGTGGTAGTGGTCGAGGGAGGTCGAGCTATGGCTACACCTTC. Its protein is CAISGSGRGRSSYGYTF.

V gene TRBV18 combines with J gene TRBJ1-1; D is unresolved. Germline loops: CDR1 KGHSH, CDR2 LQKENI. The CDR3 length is 15 residues. V lost 1 base, J lost 4 bases, and 13 bases lay in between. The chain's CDR3 is CASSPRGKGGTEAFF. In DNA, the CDR3 is TGTGCCAGCTCACCACGGGGTAAGGGAGGCACTGAAGCTTTCTTT.

The chain carries TRBV7-6 and TRBJ2-2; weak D call: TRBD1 (5 bases). Germline V gene sequence: CDR1 SGHVS, CDR2 FNYEAQ. With 2 bases removed from V and 5 bases from J, the gap between germline ends came to 15 bases. The CDR3 has 16 amino acids. CDR3 sequence reads: CASSLLGQGRTGELFF. The DNA of the CDR3 is TGTGCCAGCAGCTTACTAGGCCAGGGAAGGACCGGGGAGCTGTTTTTT.

This clone was observed a few times. The V gene is TRBV19, the J gene TRBJ1-5; D ambiguous. CDR1 is LNHDA and CDR2 is SQIVND in the germline V gene (reference sequence). Trimming cost V 5 bases and J 0 bases, with 11 bases left between them. The CDR3 consists of 15 residues. The CDR3 coding sequence is TGTGCCAGTAGTGTCCTTCACTATAGCAATCAGCCCCAGCATTTT. It specifies CASSVLHYSNQPQHF.

The chain employs TRBV5-1 and TRBJ2-7; no clear D gene. With 0 bases removed from V and 9 bases from J, the gap between germline ends came to 13 bases. CDR1 SGHRS and CDR2 YFSETQ come from the germline V gene. This CDR3 is built from 13 residues. CDR3 DNA: TGCGCCAGCAGCTTGGCTGCAAGGAGTCGGCAGTACTTC. This sequence encodes CASSLAARSRQYF. Supplemented by reference TRBV5-1 and TRBJ2-7, the full variable domain reads KAGVTQTPRYLIKTRGQQVTLSCSPISGHRSVSWYQQTPGQGLQFLFEYFSETQRNKGNFPGRFSGRQFSNSRSEMNVSTLELGDSALYLCASSLAARSRQYFGPGTRLTVT.

The V and J genes are TRBV28 and TRBJ2-3; a weak D match, TRBD1 (5 bases). Trimming cost V 4 bases and J 2 bases, with 13 bases left between them. From germline, CDR1 is MDHEN and CDR2 SYDVKM. CDR3 size: 15 residues. The CDR3, as DNA: TGTGCCAGCAGTTCAGGGAACTACCACACAGATACGCAGTATTTT. As protein: CASSSGNYHTDTQYF.

This rearrangement joins TRBV19 to TRBJ1-1; D not certain. The CDR3 sequence is 14 residues long. Germline lookup yields CDR1 LNHDA and CDR2 SQIVND (reference sequence). The V end lost 3 bases, the J end lost 6 bases, and 14 bases lay between the germline ends. CDR3 sequence (DNA): TGTGCCAGTAGTATGGCTCCCCCCTTGGCTGAAGCTTTCTTT. Its translation is CASSMAPPLAEAFF.

V is TRBV7-9 and J is TRBJ2-5; tentative D call: TRBD2 (6 bases). The J call may be faulty, since TRBJ2-7 better matches the DNA end. The CDR3 loop spans 14 amino acids. Germline lookup yields CDR1 SEHNR and CDR2 FQNEAQ (reference sequence). This CDR3 is CASSFGAGSYEQYF. The CDR3, as DNA: TGTGCCAGCAGCTTCGGAGCGGGCTCCTACGAGCAGTACTTC.

This sequence joins TRBV2 and TRBJ1-6, with D perhaps TRBD1 (5 bases). Trimming shortened V by 2 bases and J by 7 bases, and 12 bases separated the two germline ends. The CDR3 totals 15 residues. From germline, CDR1 is SNHLY and CDR2 FYNNEI. Here the CDR3 reads CASSELGRANSPLHF. CDR3 nucleotides: TGTGCCAGCAGTGAACTCGGCAGGGCAAATTCACCCCTCCACTTT.

The chain joins TRBV7-8 to TRBJ2-1, with 11 positions matching TRBD2. This CDR3 is built from 19 residues. Germline V lookup: CDR1 SGHVS, CDR2 FQNEAQ. V gave up 0 bases and J gave up 4 bases; unmatched junction bases: 11. The CDR3 is CASSLARGSGRAGYNEQFF. CDR3 DNA: TGTGCCAGCAGCTTAGCGAGAGGTAGCGGGAGGGCCGGGTACAATGAGCAGTTCTTC.

This chain connects TRBV6-1 to TRBJ2-5; 13 bases fit TRBD2. After removal of 3 bases from V and 2 bases from J, the junction contained 3 bases not matched to a gene. The V gene's germline CDR1 is MNHNS and CDR2 SASEGT. There are 16 residues in the CDR3. This CDR3 is CASSEGLAGLQETQYF. For the CDR3, the DNA is TGTGCCAGCAGTGAGGGACTAGCGGGACTTCAAGAGACCCAGTACTTC.

The chain carries TRBV28 and TRBJ1-1; weak D call: TRBD1 (6 bases). Germline V gene sequence: CDR1 MDHEN, CDR2 SYDVKM. The CDR3 consists of 13 residues. V dropped 6 bases and J dropped 1 base, with 9 bases sitting between them. The CDR3 DNA reads as TGTGCCAGCAGCAGACAGGAGAACACTGAAGCTTTCTTT. Translating it yields CASSRQENTEAFF. Together with reference TRBV28 and TRBJ1-1, the CDR3 gives the full variable domain: DVKVTQSSRYLVKRTGEKVFLECVQDMDHENMFWYRQDPGLGLRLIYFSYDVKMKEKGDIPEGYSVSREKKERFSLILESASTNQTSMYLCASSRQENTEAFFGQGTRLTVV.

The gene calls are TRBV28 and TRBJ1-5; D gene ambiguous. Trimming removed 6 bases from V and 2 bases from J, with 17 bases in between. The CDR3 runs 16 residues. In germline, CDR1 is MDHEN, CDR2 SYDVKM. CDR3 nucleotides: TGTGCCAGCAGCCCATCCTCCTCCCCGGGCAATCAGCCCCAGCATTTT. Protein sequence: CASSPSSSPGNQPQHF. Looking up the rest from reference TRBV28 and TRBJ1-5 gives the full variable domain: DVKVTQSSRYLVKRTGEKVFLECVQDMDHENMFWYRQDPGLGLRLIYFSYDVKMKEKGDIPEGYSVSREKKERFSLILESASTNQTSMYLCASSPSSSPGNQPQHFGDGTRLSIL.

This clone has just one count. This chain joins TRBV19 and TRBJ1-2; D gene uncertain. Trimming removed 6 bases from V and 5 bases from J, with 10 bases in between. The CDR3 is 12 residues long. Germline V lookup: CDR1 LNHDA, CDR2 SQIVND (reference sequence). CDR3 DNA: TGTGCCAGTAGCCAATCACGGTATGGCTACACCTTC. It is translated as CASSQSRYGYTF.

The gene calls are TRBV25-1 and TRBJ2-1; D might be TRBD1 (5 bases). The CDR3 has 14 amino acids. Germline assignment: CDR1 MGHDK and CDR2 SYGVNS. Trimming pared 8 bases from V and 0 bases from J, leaving 11 bases between. The CDR3 is CASSTALSYNEQFF. In nucleotides, the CDR3 is TGTGCCAGCTCGACAGCACTCTCCTACAATGAGCAGTTCTTC.

This clone has a single count. The chain uses TRBV28 and TRBJ1-1, with no clear D. Germline CDR1 MDHEN, CDR2 SYDVKM. The CDR3 totals 11 residues. Trimming pared 7 bases from V and 5 bases from J, leaving 8 bases between. The CDR3 region has the DNA TGTGCCAGCAAGCTTCCGACTGAAGCTTTCTTT. Protein: CASKLPTEAFF. Full variable domain (rest looked up from reference TRBV28 and TRBJ1-1): DVKVTQSSRYLVKRTGEKVFLECVQDMDHENMFWYRQDPGLGLRLIYFSYDVKMKEKGDIPEGYSVSREKKERFSLILESASTNQTSMYLCASKLPTEAFFGQGTRLTVV.

With respect to this clone: At one boundary the junction diverges from the germline segment, which might be a read error. This chain connects TRBV5-6 to TRBJ1-1; 7 bases are a match to TRBD1. The CDR3 is made up of 15 amino acids. Germline-derived CDR1 and CDR2 are SGHDT and YYEEEE. CDR3 loop: CVSSLLRGRVTEAFF. In nucleotides, the CDR3 is TGTGTCAGCAGCCTTCTAAGGGGGCGGGTCACTGAAGCTTTCTTT.

The chain has TRBV5-4 and TRBJ2-1; maybe TRBD2 (6 bases). Germline V gene lookup returns CDR1 SGHNT and CDR2 YYREEE (reference sequence). This CDR3 contains 17 residues. Trimming took 0 bases from V and 2 from J, leaving 15 bases between them. The CDR3 coding sequence is TGTGCCAGCAGCTTGGAGGGTGGAGGGGTCGCCTACAATGAGCAGTTCTTC. As protein: CASSLEGGGVAYNEQFF.